This note documents a single T cell receptor (beta chain) sequence. Its antigen remains undetermined. Base qualities are not recorded, but no much larger clone differs from it by a single base. TCRbeta CDR3 regions were amplified from genomic DNA using the immunoSEQ Assay, a bias-controlled multiplex PCR. Per the original workflow: Within the assay, amplification of reference gene primers was used to estimate how many nucleated cells each sample contained. To quantify the absolute abundance of each unique TCRbeta CDR3 rearrangement, sequence reads were collapsed and filtered. For each sample, productive Simpson clonality was calculated as the square root of Simpson's diversity index over productive rearrangements. The immuneACCESS repertoire file appears here via TCRdb, limited to in-frame rearrangements. These files lack a portion of the clones; in checked studies, under half of the deficit traces to unresolved V genes, and the cause of the others is not known. V, J and clone size were drawn from that table, and D and trimming were deduced from the DNA. The sample table holds 53,000 or so clones, of which less than 85% were seen once. The ten largest clones take up around a sixth of the sample.

Whole blood was collected in K2EDTA tubes by collaborating institutions according to the institutions' own protocols. For TCRbeta analysis, collaborator samples were shipped as frozen whole blood, as isolated PBMCs, or as DNA extracted from either sample type. This record belongs to a study of blood T cell repertoires in COVID-19 (dated by TCRdb to the early 2020s). For context, the study as a whole: Samples covering the acute and convalescent phases of COVID-19 were provided by collaborators in the United States, Italy and Spain. A de-identified subject ID, COVID-19 status, age in years and sex were almost always included in the sample metadata. The material from the prospective study consisted of cDNA or gDNA derived from T cells, B-cell-depleted T cells, or PBMCs. Subjects who had been exposed to COVID-19, were actively infected with it, or had recovered from it provided the deeply sampled blood TCRbeta repertoires that made up the dataset. The repertoires were released in a freely available public database intended as a resource for research on the immune response to SARS-CoV-2. The samples were drawn from the first 160 participants of the ongoing ImmuneRACE study and from over 950 subjects provided by 6 global collaborators. Where available, HLA class I and class II types were taken from metadata supplied by the sample provider and were not determined by assay-based typing.

CDR1 and CDR2, per the germline V gene, are KGHDR and SFDVKD. From the cysteine up to the phenylalanine, the CDR3 has a length of 13 residues. Just CDR3 DNA is preserved here, 39 bases in frame from base 1. The junction shows trimming of 3 bases on V and 9 bases on J, plus 13 bases between the germline ends. Beyond this particular receptor, the publication reports: Clinical and demographic metadata were provided uncurated, with the amount varying by source and participant.

The TCR was taken from a man aged 70 or older with active COVID-19. This receptor chain uses TRBV24-1 and TRBJ2-5; the D region possibly corresponds to TRBD2 (5 bases align). Specimen: peripheral blood. The CDR3 region reads CATSDVPSSAQYF. The DNA reads TGTGCCACCAGTGATGTACCCAGTAGCGCCCAGTACTTC.